The clone carrying this T cell receptor beta chain was counted a few times. Germline CDR1 is LNHDA and CDR2 is SQIVND (reference sequence). CDR3 length equals 15 residues. Trimming removed 6 bases at V and 3 bases at J, with 17 bases between. This PCR relied on a set of 60 Vbeta primers and 13 Jbeta primers. Sequencing used immunoSEQ multiplex PCR; TCRdb keeps in-frame clones, though not all of them. Among tens of thousands of clones listed, 60% to 80% were seen once. The entry originates in a study of cytomegalovirus exposure and HLA in healthy donors. The specimen sequenced was PBMCs. The receptor was derived from a woman between 40 and 55 years old in good health and CMV-seropositive. V is TRBV19 and J is TRBJ1-2; D is perhaps TRBD1 (5 bases). CDR3: CASRPFARADYGYTF. The CDR3, as DNA: TGTGCCAGTAGGCCCTTTGCCAGGGCTGACTATGGCTACACCTTC.